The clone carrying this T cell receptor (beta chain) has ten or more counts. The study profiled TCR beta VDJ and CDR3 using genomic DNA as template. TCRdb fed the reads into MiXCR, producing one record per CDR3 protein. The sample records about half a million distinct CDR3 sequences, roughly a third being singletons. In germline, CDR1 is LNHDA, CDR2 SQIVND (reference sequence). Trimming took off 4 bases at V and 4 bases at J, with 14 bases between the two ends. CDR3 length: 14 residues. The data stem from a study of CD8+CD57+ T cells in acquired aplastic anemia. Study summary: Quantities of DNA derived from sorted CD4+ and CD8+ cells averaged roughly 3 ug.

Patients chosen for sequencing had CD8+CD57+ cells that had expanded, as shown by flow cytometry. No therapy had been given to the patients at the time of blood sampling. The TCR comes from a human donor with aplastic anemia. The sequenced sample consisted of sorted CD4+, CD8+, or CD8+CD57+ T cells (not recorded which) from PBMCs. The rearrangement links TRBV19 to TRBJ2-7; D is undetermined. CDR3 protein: CASSTPQDGYEQYF. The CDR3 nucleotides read TGTGCCAGTAGTACTCCCCAGGACGGTTACGAGCAGTACTTC.